The clone carrying this T cell receptor beta chain was observed at least ten times. Antigen specificity is unknown. Documented time point: sample taken at primary tumor resection. The sequenced material consisted of unsorted whole RNA from tumor, nontumor lung or frozen PBMC. TCRdb re-derived calls from the 5' RACE reads in MiXCR, one entry per CDR3 protein. This repertoire shows approximately 10,000 distinct CDR3 sequences, about 5.2% found once; its top ten account for 9.5% to 15%. Trimming pared 2 bases from V and 0 bases from J, leaving 5 bases between. The germline gives CDR1 SGHDT, CDR2 YYEEEE. CDR3 size: 13 residues. These data belong to a study of spatial heterogeneity in lung cancer. Study details: The average count in raw reads for each unique TCR and UMI combination exceeded 9.5 appearances. Overall study results and limits: Alpha chains reached an estimated coverage of around 7.5% of tumor T cells, and beta chains 13% to 15%. Counts that tracked tumor mutation counts were those of expanded intratumoral alpha and beta TCRs.

The chain combines TRBV5-6 with TRBJ1-1; D not certain. This specimen was lung tumor tissue, taken at surgery. The TCR sequence derives from a male donor with early-stage non-small cell lung cancer. The CDR3 nucleotides are TGTGCCAGCAGCTTACCAATGAACACTGAAGCTTTCTTT. The encoded protein is CASSLPMNTEAFF.